The entry below gives a single T cell receptor (beta chain) sequence along with its context. Its target is not known. The trim removed 2 bases at V and 11 bases at J, leaving 5 bases unmatched. CDR1 and CDR2 from the germline V gene are DFQATT and SNEGSKA (reference sequence). CDR3 length: 11 amino acids. The study ran its PCR with 60 Vbeta and 13 Jbeta primers. The table came from immunoSEQ multiplex PCR; TCRdb's copy has only in-frame clones and leaves some out. The sample records roughly 160,000 clones, over 75% being singletons. These data come from a study of cytomegalovirus exposure and HLA in healthy donors. Study-wide results and caveats: Fewer N-insertions (relative to the 666-donor mean) were reportedly seen in an Asian-associated ancestry cluster in a later analysis.

Sequencing was performed on PBMCs. This clonotype was sampled from a man aged 40-49 years in good health and CMV-seronegative. The genes are TRBV20-1 and TRBJ2-5; 7 bases fit TRBD1. The CDR3: CSARTGALQYF. In DNA, the CDR3 is TGCAGTGCTAGAACAGGGGCGCTACAGTACTTC.